This T cell receptor (beta chain) was sequenced during a study of T cell changes during pregnancy in multiple sclerosis (dated by TCRdb to the late 2010s). About the investigation overall: The study examined how the T cell repertoire changed over the course of pregnancy in women with multiple sclerosis.

Comment on this clone: What antigen it recognizes has not been identified. The record has no base qualities; no much larger clone is one base away.

From the germline V gene, CDR1 is MGHRA and CDR2 is YSYEKL. The CDR3 spans 15 residues, from the cysteine through the phenylalanine. CDR3 DNA is the only sequence kept; it has 45 bases, read in frame from the first base. V and J are trimmed by 1 base and 4 bases, and the gene matches miss 2 bases of the junction. Libraries were constructed by the immunoSEQ multiplex PCR assay. What TCRdb holds here is the immuneACCESS table cut down to in-frame rearrangements. Part of the clones is not present; checked against another copy, under half of the missing clones reflect an unresolved V gene, and the others are unexplained. The sample table lists approximately 25,000 clones, around 90% of them with a count of one. 0.74% of the sample comes from the top ten.

The sequence is built from TRBV4-1 and TRBJ2-1; 9 junctional bases match TRBD2. The sequence derives from a female donor in good health, enrolled as a control in a pregnancy study. The sequencing used CD4+ T cells from peripheral blood mononuclear cells, collected in the first trimester of pregnancy. This receptor has the CDR3 CASSQGLAAYNEQFF. The nucleotide sequence reads TGCGCCAGCAGCCAAGGACTAGCGGCGTACAATGAGCAGTTCTTC.